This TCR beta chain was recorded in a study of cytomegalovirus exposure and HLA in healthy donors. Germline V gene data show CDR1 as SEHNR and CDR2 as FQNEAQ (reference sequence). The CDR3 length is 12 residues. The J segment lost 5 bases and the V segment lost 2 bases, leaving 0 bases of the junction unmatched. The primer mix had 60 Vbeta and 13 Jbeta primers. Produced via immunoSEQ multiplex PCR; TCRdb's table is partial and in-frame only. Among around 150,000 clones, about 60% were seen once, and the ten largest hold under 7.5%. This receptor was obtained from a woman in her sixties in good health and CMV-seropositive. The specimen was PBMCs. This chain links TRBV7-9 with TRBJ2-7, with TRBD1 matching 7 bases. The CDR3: CASSLTGDEQYF. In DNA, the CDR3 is TGTGCCAGCAGCTTAACAGGGGACGAGCAGTACTTC.